The 8 T cell receptor beta chains in this list originate from one sample, sequenced in a study of CD8 T cells in Susac syndrome. A quantity of about 0.5 to 1 ug RNA underwent reverse transcription using random hexamers. TCRdb reprocessed the immunoSEQ multiplex PCR reads with MiXCR, giving one entry per CDR3 protein. The table lists about 290,000 distinct CDR3 sequences, approximately 85% of them singletons, with approximately 0.2% in the top ten. Sequences were obtained from CD8+ T cells from PBMCs. The receptors were sampled from a human donor with multiple sclerosis.

This clonotype has a handful of counts. The chain links TRBV9 to TRBJ2-7, with a tentative D call TRBD1 (5 bases). V lost 2 bases and J 1 base, leaving 7 bases between the germline ends. This CDR3 region has 13 residues. Germline lookup yields CDR1 SGDLS and CDR2 YYNGEE. The CDR3 spells CASSVGQSYEQYF. CDR3 coding DNA: TGTGCCAGCAGCGTGGGGCAGTCCTACGAGCAGTACTTC.

The chain has TRBV9 and TRBJ2-1; 7 nucleotides align to TRBD2. This CDR3 comprises 18 residues. Germline CDR1 SGDLS, CDR2 YYNGEE. The junction had 19 bases not matched to a gene; V was cut back by 0 bases and J by 10 bases. Here the CDR3 reads CASSVVGWEGRASREQFF. CDR3 nucleotide sequence: TGTGCCAGCAGCGTAGTTGGTTGGGAAGGGAGGGCTTCCCGGGAGCAGTTCTTC.

This clonotype was detected only once. The chain carries TRBV7-9 and TRBJ1-1; the match to TRBD1 covers 8 bases. This CDR3 contains 17 residues. V shed 2 bases, J shed 0 bases, and the junction held 8 bases outside the gene matches. Germline loops: CDR1 SEHNR, CDR2 FQNEAQ (reference sequence). Written as DNA, the CDR3 is TGTGCCAGCAGCTTACCTTCCACAGGGGGGATGAACACTGAAGCTTTCTTT. This encodes CASSLPSTGGMNTEAFF.

This clonotype has just one count. The chain recombines TRBV30 with TRBJ2-1; TRBD1 might be the D (6 bases). Per germline, CDR1 GTSNPN and CDR2 SVGIG (reference sequence). The V and J ends lost 5 bases and 8 bases respectively, with 16 bases between them. This CDR3 comprises 13 residues. CDR3 sequence: CAWGRTGIYEQFF. In DNA, the CDR3 is TGTGCCTGGGGAAGAACAGGGATCTATGAGCAGTTCTTC.

This clonotype has only a few counts. The V and J genes are TRBV11-3 and TRBJ2-1; 7 bases are shared with TRBD2. The CDR3 extends over 17 amino acids. J gave up 1 base and V 1 base, and 7 bases lay outside the gene matches. CDR1 SGHNT and CDR2 YENEEA come from the germline V gene. CDR3 DNA: TGTGCCAGCAGCTTAGTTACTAGCGACCCATCCTACAATGAGCAGTTCTTC. It is translated as CASSLVTSDPSYNEQFF.

The V call is TRBV4-2, the J call TRBJ2-1; 10 bases are shared with TRBD2. V was pared by 4 bases and J by 6 bases, with 12 bases of the junction left unmatched. This CDR3 spans 17 amino acids. Germline V lookup: CDR1 LGHNA, CDR2 YNFKEQ. CDR3 in amino acids: CASSPDSGRAVGNEQFF. The CDR3 nucleotides read TGTGCCAGCAGCCCGGACAGCGGGAGGGCTGTAGGCAATGAGCAGTTCTTC.

This clonotype has just a few counts. V gene TRBV6-5 combines with J gene TRBJ1-5; no definite D call. This CDR3 has 14 amino acids. V dropped 6 bases and J dropped 4 bases, with 13 bases sitting between them. Germline V gene data show CDR1 as MNHEY and CDR2 as SVGAGI. CDR3 protein: CASSLTRLNQPQHF. DNA of the CDR3: TGTGCCAGCAGCTTAACCAGGTTAAATCAGCCCCAGCATTTT.

J is TRBJ2-1 and V is TRBV7-3; tentatively, D is TRBD1 or TRBD2 (5 bases each). The V end was cut by 5 bases, the J end by 0 bases, with 14 bases between. Germline-derived CDR1 and CDR2 are SGHTA and FQGTGA. There are 16 residues in the CDR3. CDR3 sequence reads: CASSAMGTTSYNEQFF. CDR3 DNA sequence: TGTGCCAGCAGCGCCATGGGGACGACCTCCTACAATGAGCAGTTCTTC.